This T cell receptor beta chain derives from a study of CD8 T cells in Susac syndrome. The authors reverse transcribed roughly 0.5 to 1 ug RNA with random hexamers. Amplification of TCR beta CDR3 used immunoSEQ multiplex PCR across 54 Vbeta and 13 Jbeta. A single record per CDR3 protein comes from TCRdb applying MiXCR to the immunoSEQ multiplex PCR reads. Here the sample spans approximately 79,000 distinct CDR3 sequences, roughly 92% being singletons. Germline loops: CDR1 DFQATT, CDR2 SNEGSKA (reference sequence). V was pared by 0 bases and J by 3 bases, with 7 bases of the junction left unmatched. CDR3 size: 18 residues.

The material sequenced was CD8+ T cells from PBMCs. The chain couples TRBV20-1 to TRBJ2-1; 14 bases map to TRBD2. The TCR was taken from a human donor with Susac syndrome. The CDR3: CSAREGGLAGGGYNEQFF. The CDR3 bases are TGCAGTGCTAGAGAAGGAGGACTAGCGGGGGGAGGCTACAATGAGCAGTTCTTC.